These 28 T cell receptor beta chains were sequenced from one sample in a study of a mutant IDH1 vaccine in newly diagnosed glioma. Their cognate antigens are unknown. As to time point: week 35, safety follow-up. One vaccine dose held 300 ug of mutant IDH1 20-mer peptide and came with topical imiquimod. This table comes from immunoSEQ multiplex PCR, and its TCRdb copy is limited to in-frame clones, with some not included. The table has some 61,000 clones, roughly 84% seen once; the top ten hold about 12%. Source: PBMCs, taken from a glioma patient whose treatment included an IDH1 peptide vaccine. The source of these receptors is a man younger than 30 with glioma.

V usage is TRBV4-1 and J usage is TRBJ2-3, with D possibly called TRBD1 or TRBD2 (5 bases each). The CDR3 length is 16 residues. Germline-derived CDR1 and CDR2 are MGHRA and YSYEKL. The ends were cut back, 6 bases at V and 3 bases at J, with 19 bases in the middle. The CDR3 DNA is TGCGCCAGCAGAACCAATCGGGGCAGTTCGACAGATACGCAGTATTTT. Translation gives CASRTNRGSSTDTQYF.

A few counts support this clone. This rearrangement joins TRBV4-3 to TRBJ1-1; D possibly corresponds to TRBD1 (6 bases). This CDR3 contains 16 residues. V dropped 3 bases and J dropped 0 bases, with 14 bases sitting between them. Germline V gives CDR1 LGHNA, CDR2 YSLEER. This CDR3 reads CASSHSRQVLNTEAFF. The CDR3 DNA reads as TGCGCCAGCAGCCACTCCAGACAGGTTCTGAACACTGAAGCTTTCTTT.

The J gene is TRBJ2-1, the V gene TRBV7-2, with D possibly being TRBD2 (6 bases). This CDR3 has 14 amino acids. The germline V gene encodes CDR1 SGHTA and CDR2 FQGNSA. Trimming removed 1 base at V and 4 bases at J, with 8 bases between. The CDR3 DNA reads TGTGCCAGCAGCTTAGGGGGGGAGTACAATGAGCAGTTCTTC. Translating it yields CASSLGGEYNEQFF.

This chain joins TRBV30 and TRBJ2-5, with D unresolved. The V and J ends lost 4 bases and 5 bases respectively, with 5 bases between them. The germline CDR1 and CDR2 sequences are GTSNPN and SVGIG (reference sequence). CDR3 length: 10 amino acids. The CDR3: CAWIGETQYF. The CDR3 coding sequence is TGTGCCTGGATCGGGGAGACCCAGTACTTC. The full variable domain, completed using reference TRBV30 and TRBJ2-5, is SQTIHQWPATLVQPVGSPLSLECTVEGTSNPNLYWYRQAAGRGLQLLFYSVGIGQISSEVPQNLSASRPQDRQFILSSKKLLLSDSGFYLCAWIGETQYFGPGTRLLVL.

This clone was seen only a few times. The CDR3 spells CAWSQLPTPRAFF. In DNA form, the CDR3 reads TGTGCCTGGAGCCAGCTGCCTACCCCAAGGGCTTTCTTT. The chain employs TRBV30 and TRBJ1-1, with D unclear. Germline V gene lookup returns CDR1 GTSNPN and CDR2 SVGIG (reference sequence). The CDR3 totals 13 residues. Between the trimmed V and J ends, which lost 3 bases and 11 bases, there was a span of 19 bases. The full variable domain, completed using reference TRBV30 and TRBJ1-1, is SQTIHQWPATLVQPVGSPLSLECTVEGTSNPNLYWYRQAAGRGLQLLFYSVGIGQISSEVPQNLSASRPQDRQFILSSKKLLLSDSGFYLCAWSQLPTPRAFFGQGTRLTVV.

This clone was counted a single time. In nucleotides, the CDR3 is TGTGCCAGCAGCTGGGGACAGGGGGAGTCGGCCGGGGAGCTGTTTTTT. It specifies CASSWGQGESAGELFF. This sequence joins TRBV5-4 and TRBJ2-2, with 11 positions matching TRBD1. Unmatched junction bases numbered 7, after V lost 3 bases and J lost 6 bases. This CDR3 is built from 16 residues. CDR1 SGHNT and CDR2 YYREEE come from the germline V gene (reference sequence).

The rearrangement uses TRBV7-9 and TRBJ1-1, with D tentatively TRBD1 (5 bases). This CDR3 has 12 amino acids. The V end lost 3 bases, the J end lost 11 bases, and 13 bases lay between the germline ends. Germline V CDR1 and CDR2: SEHNR, FQNEAQ (reference sequence). DNA for the CDR3: TGTGCCAGCAGCTTGGTTGGAAAGGGGGCTTTCTTT. Amino acid sequence: CASSLVGKGAFF.

The gene calls are TRBV9 and TRBJ1-1; D unresolved. V lost 0 bases to trimming and J lost 1 base, with 4 bases between them. The CDR3 covers 13 residues. The germline CDR1 and CDR2 sequences are SGDLS and YYNGEE. CDR3 DNA: TGTGCCAGCAGCGTAGTGAGGAACACTGAAGCTTTCTTT. Translated: CASSVVRNTEAFF.

The J gene is TRBJ1-5, the V gene TRBV28; D is possibly TRBD1 (6 bases). Trimming took off 6 bases at V and 2 bases at J, with 17 bases between the two ends. The CDR3 totals 16 residues. Germline V lookup: CDR1 MDHEN, CDR2 SYDVKM. DNA of the CDR3: TGTGCCAGCAGGGGTTGGGGGGCGAGGGGCAATCAGCCCCAGCATTTT. Translating it yields CASRGWGARGNQPQHF. Drawing the rest from reference TRBV28 and TRBJ1-5, the complete variable domain is DVKVTQSSRYLVKRTGEKVFLECVQDMDHENMFWYRQDPGLGLRLIYFSYDVKMKEKGDIPEGYSVSREKKERFSLILESASTNQTSMYLCASRGWGARGNQPQHFGDGTRLSIL.

The rearrangement links TRBV9 to TRBJ1-1; 8 nucleotides match TRBD1. The V gene's germline CDR1 is SGDLS and CDR2 YYNGEE. V dropped 4 bases and J dropped 0; count of bases not matched to a gene: 5. The CDR3 covers 15 residues. CDR3 nucleotide sequence: TGTGCCAGCAGCCCTCAGGGGGCCTTGAACACTGAAGCTTTCTTT. It translates to CASSPQGALNTEAFF.

The genes are TRBV25-1 and TRBJ2-7, with D perhaps matching TRBD2 (6 bases). This CDR3 has 15 amino acids. V was cut by 5 bases and J by 7 bases, with 21 bases left in between. Germline V gives CDR1 MGHDK, CDR2 SYGVNS. DNA for the CDR3: TGTGCCAGCAGTCAAGGCCCGGGACCCCGGGGGGAGCAGTACTTC. It encodes CASSQGPGPRGEQYF.

This clone was observed a handful of times. The V call is TRBV7-3, the J call TRBJ1-1; D is possibly TRBD1 (5 bases). The V gene lost 2 bases and the J gene lost 4 bases, with 14 bases spanning the gap. Germline CDR1 and CDR2: SGHTA and FQGTGA. The CDR3 runs to 15 residues. The CDR3: CASSLEPGLATEAFF. For the CDR3, the DNA is TGTGCCAGCAGCTTAGAGCCGGGACTGGCCACTGAAGCTTTCTTT.

CDR3 region: CASSRSTVMNTEAFF. The CDR3 DNA follows: TGTGCCAGCAGCAGAAGCACCGTAATGAACACTGAAGCTTTCTTT. The chain uses TRBV7-6 and TRBJ1-1; no firm D call. The CDR3 runs 15 residues. Germline values: CDR1 SGHVS, CDR2 FNYEAQ. Trimming took 5 bases from V and 0 from J, leaving 13 bases between them.

The rearrangement links TRBV19 to TRBJ2-2, with D possibly being TRBD2 (6 bases). CDR3 size: 14 residues. CDR1 is LNHDA and CDR2 is SQIVND in the germline V gene (reference sequence). Trimming left V 5 bases short and J 4 bases short, with 11 bases between. The CDR3 DNA reads TGTGCCAGTAGTTCGACTAGGGCCACCGGGGAGCTGTTTTTT. Translated: CASSSTRATGELFF.

J is TRBJ1-5 and V is TRBV30, with D uncertain. Germline V gene lookup returns CDR1 GTSNPN and CDR2 SVGIG (reference sequence). The V and J ends lost 2 bases and 2 bases respectively, with 10 bases between them. The CDR3 is made up of 14 amino acids. The CDR3 protein is CAWSTGHGNQPQHF. As DNA, the CDR3 is TGTGCCTGGAGTACGGGCCATGGCAATCAGCCCCAGCATTTT.

V usage is TRBV10-1 and J usage is TRBJ1-3; D not resolved. The CDR3 totals 17 residues. Per germline, CDR1 WNHNN and CDR2 SYGVQD (reference sequence). Between the trimmed V and J ends, which lost 3 bases and 0 bases, there was a span of 15 bases. The CDR3 DNA is TGCGCCAGCAGTGAAAAGAGGGATACTTTCTCTGGAAACACCATATATTTT. Amino acid sequence: CASSEKRDTFSGNTIYF.

This chain uses TRBV19 with TRBJ1-1; D is unresolved. Per the germline V gene, CDR1 is LNHDA and CDR2 is SQIVND (reference sequence). There are 16 residues in the CDR3. V was pared by 1 base and J by 2 bases, with 14 bases between. CDR3 nucleotides: TGTGCCAGTAGTATAGTCCCTGGGAGAGGAAACACTGAAGCTTTCTTT. This translates into CASSIVPGRGNTEAFF.

The chain has TRBV5-6 and TRBJ2-6; 9 positions match TRBD1. The CDR3 length is 16 residues. J was trimmed by 2 bases and V by 5 bases; bases with no gene match: 5. Germline V gives CDR1 SGHDT, CDR2 YYEEEE. CDR3 sequence (DNA): TGTGCCAGCAGTTTTACAGGGGGCGCTGGGGCCAACGTCCTGACTTTC. It yields the protein CASSFTGGAGANVLTF.

This clone turned up a few times. This chain connects TRBV6-1 to TRBJ1-1; D perhaps matches TRBD1 (6 bases). This CDR3 region has 15 residues. V lost 6 bases and J 0 bases, leaving 14 bases between the germline ends. Germline V gene lookup returns CDR1 MNHNS and CDR2 SASEGT. CDR3 residues: CASRGLQGVNTEAFF. The CDR3, as DNA: TGTGCCAGCAGGGGATTACAGGGAGTGAACACTGAAGCTTTCTTT.

The CDR3 region has the DNA TGTGCCAGCAGCCTCACTAGGGTCGAGCAGTTCTTC. The encoded protein is CASSLTRVEQFF. The genes are TRBV5-6 and TRBJ2-1; tentative D call: TRBD2 (5 bases). Germline values: CDR1 SGHDT, CDR2 YYEEEE. Deletions cut 4 bases from V and 10 bases from J, with 12 bases between. The CDR3 has 12 residues.

V is TRBV2 and J is TRBJ2-2; weak D call: TRBD2 (6 bases). Trimming pared 3 bases from V and 1 base from J, leaving 9 bases between. The germline V gene encodes CDR1 SNHLY and CDR2 FYNNEI. CDR3 length equals 15 residues. In DNA, the CDR3 is TGTGCCAGCAGTGAGCGGGGAGGGAACACCGGGGAGCTGTTTTTT. This translates into CASSERGGNTGELFF. The variable domain in full, with the rest retrieved from reference TRBV2 and TRBJ2-2, is EPEVTQTPSHQVTQMGQEVILRCVPISNHLYFYWYRQILGQKVEFLVSFYNNEISEKSEIFDDQFSVERPDGSNFTLKIRSTKLEDSAMYFCASSERGGNTGELFFGEGSRLTVL.

J is TRBJ2-3 and V is TRBV30; the D call may be TRBD1 or TRBD2 (6 bases each). The CDR3 consists of 14 residues. Germline V CDR1 and CDR2: GTSNPN, SVGIG (reference sequence). The V end lost 6 bases, the J end lost 1 base, and 14 bases lay between the germline ends. DNA of the CDR3: TGTGCCTGCAGGTCTAGGGGGGGCACAGATACGCAGTATTTT. Its protein product is CACRSRGGTDTQYF.

V and J are TRBV11-2 and TRBJ2-1; the match to TRBD2 covers 7 bases. Per the germline V gene, CDR1 is SGHAT and CDR2 is FQNNGV. Germline trimming cut 5 bases from V and 0 bases from J; bases unmatched to any gene: 16. The CDR3 has 19 amino acids. CDR3 loop: CASSRNTGGRKSSYNEQFF. CDR3 in DNA: TGTGCCAGCAGCCGGAACACGGGAGGAAGAAAATCCTCCTACAATGAGCAGTTCTTC.

The rearrangement uses TRBV2 and TRBJ1-2; 7 bases match TRBD1. There are 14 residues in the CDR3. Germline CDR1 is SNHLY and CDR2 is FYNNEI. V lost 6 bases, J lost 0 bases, and 4 bases stayed unmatched. The CDR3 DNA reads TGTGCCAGCAGGACAGGGACTACTAACTATGGCTACACCTTC. Translated, it gives CASRTGTTNYGYTF.

The chain carries TRBV4-1 and TRBJ1-4; D possibly corresponds to TRBD1 (5 bases). Germline CDR1 and CDR2: MGHRA and YSYEKL. V was pared by 4 bases and J by 8 bases, with 17 bases between. The CDR3 contains 15 residues. The CDR3 nucleotides are TGCGCCAGCAGCCGGACACCGACAGCTTCCGAAAAACTGTTTTTT. Its protein is CASSRTPTASEKLFF.

The chain uses TRBV7-9 and TRBJ1-4; D possibly corresponds to TRBD1 (5 bases). The CDR3 runs 16 residues. CDR1 is SEHNR and CDR2 is FQNEAQ in the germline V gene (reference sequence). Trimming shortened V by 1 base and J by 2 bases, and 11 bases separated the two germline ends. Here the CDR3 DNA reads TGTGCCAGCAGCTTAGGATGGGGGTCTACTAATGAAAAACTGTTTTTT. Translated, it gives CASSLGWGSTNEKLFF.

CDR3 DNA sequence: TGTGCCATCGGCGCATGGACAGGGGGTAACTATGGCTACACCTTC. Residues: CAIGAWTGGNYGYTF. The chain joins TRBV10-3 to TRBJ1-2; 10 bases match TRBD1. This CDR3 contains 15 residues. The trim removed 8 bases at V and 1 base at J, leaving 7 bases unmatched. CDR1 and CDR2 from the germline V gene are ENHRY and SYGVKD.

This clone has just one count. This chain connects TRBV5-6 to TRBJ2-5; a possible D gene is TRBD2 (6 bases). Germline-derived CDR1 and CDR2 are SGHDT and YYEEEE. The CDR3 consists of 15 residues. V was trimmed by 1 base and J by 4 bases, leaving 14 bases between them. The CDR3 is CASSLTGVGGETQYF. The CDR3 region has the DNA TGTGCCAGCAGCTTGACCGGGGTGGGAGGAGAGACCCAGTACTTC.